A single sample is the source of the 19 T cell receptor beta chains below, sequenced in a study of shared clonotypes between healthy human individuals. The protocol was immunoSEQ multiplex PCR, while the TCRdb copy is restricted to in-frame clones and leaves out a portion. The table lists over a million clones, about 84% of them singletons. The sequencing input was memory CD4+ T cells from PBMCs. As to subset: CD45RA-negative fraction. These receptors came from a man aged 18 to 30 in good health. Some clones in this sample may be carry-over from other donors' samples.

A word on this clone: Other DNA sequences from this sample encode an identical CDR3 as well. This chain links TRBV5-4 with TRBJ2-5, with TRBD2 matching over 14 bases. Trimming took 3 bases from V and 2 from J; bases not matched to a gene: 3. CDR3 length equals 16 residues. Germline V gene lookup returns CDR1 SGHNT and CDR2 YYREEE (reference sequence). CDR3 DNA: TGTGCCAGCAGCTCGGGACTAGCGGGAGCGCAAGAGACCCAGTACTTC. Its translation is CASSSGLAGAQETQYF.

The chain links TRBV5-1 to TRBJ1-2; TRBD1 matches 9 bases. The V gene's germline CDR1 is SGHRS and CDR2 YFSETQ. This CDR3 region has 16 residues. V gave up 3 bases and J gave up 2 bases; unmatched junction bases: 8. The CDR3 nucleotides are TGCGCCAGCAGCTCCCAACAGGGGGCGAAGAACTATGGCTACACCTTC. This encodes CASSSQQGAKNYGYTF.

This rearrangement joins TRBV4-2 to TRBJ1-1; 8 bases match TRBD1. Trimming cost V 1 base and J 5 bases; bases outside gene matches: 12. Germline CDR1 LGHNA, CDR2 YNFKEQ. This CDR3 comprises 17 residues. In DNA, the CDR3 is TGTGCCAGCAGCCAAGTAGCAGGGGGCTTCGTAGGGACTGAAGCTTTCTTT. It specifies CASSQVAGGFVGTEAFF.

CDR3 DNA sequence: TGTGCCAGCAGCTTTTACGCGACAGGGGAAGCTTTCTTT. Its translation is CASSFYATGEAFF. V and J are TRBV7-2 and TRBJ1-1; 7 bases are shared with TRBD1. This CDR3 is 13 amino acids long. The junction had 6 bases not matched to a gene; V was cut back by 3 bases and J by 8 bases. Germline assignment: CDR1 SGHTA and CDR2 FQGNSA.

The table lists this clone with a few counts. This chain joins TRBV5-1 and TRBJ2-3; 10 nucleotides match TRBD1. This CDR3 comprises 15 residues. CDR1 is SGHRS, CDR2 YFSETQ, per germline. Trimming cost V 6 bases and J 3 bases; bases outside gene matches: 7. This CDR3 is CASTWDRGSTDTQYF. For the CDR3, the DNA is TGCGCCAGCACGTGGGACAGGGGTAGTACAGATACGCAGTATTTT.

The chain uses TRBV6-5 and TRBJ2-5; the D gene is possibly TRBD2 (7 bases). CDR3 length: 15 amino acids. V was trimmed by 5 bases and J by 5 bases, leaving 18 bases between them. Germline loops: CDR1 MNHEY, CDR2 SVGAGI. This CDR3 reads CASSRLALRGETQYF. The CDR3 DNA sequence: TGTGCCAGCAGTCGACTAGCCCTAAGGGGGGAGACCCAGTACTTC.

The rearrangement links TRBV7-2 to TRBJ2-7, with TRBD2 identical over 9 bases. CDR3 length: 13 residues. V shed 5 bases, J shed 5 bases, and the junction held 4 bases outside the gene matches. Germline V gene lookup returns CDR1 SGHTA and CDR2 FQGNSA. This CDR3 reads CASSRAGGNEQYF. CDR3 in DNA: TGTGCCAGCAGCCGAGCGGGAGGAAACGAGCAGTACTTC. Full variable domain (rest looked up from reference TRBV7-2 and TRBJ2-7): GAGVSQSPSNKVTEKGKDVELRCDPISGHTALYWYRQSLGQGLEFLIYFQGNSAPDKSGLPSDRFSAERTGGSVSTLTIQRTQQEDSAVYLCASSRAGGNEQYFGPGTRLTVT.

With regard to this clone: Other DNA sequences in this specimen translate into the identical CDR3. J is TRBJ2-5 and V is TRBV2; the D gene is possibly TRBD2 (5 bases). The CDR3 is 13 amino acids. V dropped 6 bases and J dropped 5 bases, with 13 bases sitting between them. Germline CDR1 is SNHLY and CDR2 is FYNNEI. CDR3 region: CASRGEGRETQYF. For the CDR3, the DNA is TGTGCCAGCAGGGGCGAGGGCCGGGAGACCCAGTACTTC.

Here the CDR3 reads CSVESWAGGMRETQYF. In DNA, the CDR3 is TGCAGCGTTGAAAGCTGGGCAGGGGGAATGAGAGAGACCCAGTACTTC. This sequence joins TRBV29-1 and TRBJ2-5, with TRBD1 matching over 7 bases. J gave up 4 bases and V 2 bases, and 13 bases lay outside the gene matches. Germline CDR1 reads SQVTM; CDR2 reads ANQGSEA. The CDR3 consists of 16 residues. Full variable domain (outside the CDR3, taken from reference TRBV29-1 and TRBJ2-5): SAVISQKPSRDICQRGTSLTIQCQVDSQVTMMFWYRQQPGQSLTLIATANQGSEATYESGFVIDKFPISRPNLTFSTLTVSNMSPEDSSIYLCSVESWAGGMRETQYFGPGTRLLVL.

In this sample, this clone turned up once. The CDR3 reads CASSKRQGASTEAFF. The CDR3 DNA is TGTGCCAGCAGTAAGCGACAGGGGGCCAGCACTGAAGCTTTCTTT. This chain connects TRBV6-1 to TRBJ1-1, with 10 bases that match TRBD1. With V trimmed by 5 bases and J by 4 bases, 7 bases remained unmatched. This CDR3 spans 15 amino acids. Germline CDR1 MNHNS, CDR2 SASEGT.

This sequence joins TRBV5-1 and TRBJ2-1, with 15 bases lining up with TRBD2. The V gene's germline CDR1 is SGHRS and CDR2 YFSETQ. The CDR3 contains 17 residues. Losses at the gene ends were 3 bases for V and 4 bases for J; bases not matched to a gene: 5. This CDR3 is CASSSGLAGGKYNEQFF. The DNA of the CDR3 is TGCGCCAGCAGCTCGGGACTAGCGGGAGGTAAATACAATGAGCAGTTCTTC.

V and J are TRBV7-2 and TRBJ1-1, with a possible D match to TRBD1 (5 bases). Trimming shortened V by 3 bases and J by 6 bases, and 14 bases separated the two germline ends. Germline CDR1 and CDR2: SGHTA and FQGNSA. The length of the CDR3 is 14 residues. The DNA of the CDR3 is TGTGCCAGCAGCTTGCGCCTAGGGGACCCTGAAGCTTTCTTT. Translated, it gives CASSLRLGDPEAFF.

The J gene is TRBJ1-2, the V gene TRBV21-1. TRBV21-1 is described as a pseudogene. The length of the CDR3 is 15 residues. The CDR3 bases are TGTGCCAGCAGCAAAAGGCCGAAGCCCAACTATGGCTACACCTTC. Amino acid sequence: CASSKRPKPNYGYTF.

This clone was seen only once. This chain links TRBV4-3 with TRBJ1-4, with D possibly being TRBD1 (5 bases). CDR1 and CDR2 from the germline V gene are LGHNA and YSLEER. Trimming removed 4 bases at V and 8 bases at J, with 20 bases between. The CDR3 is made up of 16 amino acids. Here the CDR3 DNA reads TGCGCCAGCAGCCGGGGATTGGACGGCCGGGACGAAAAACTGTTTTTT. It encodes CASSRGLDGRDEKLFF.

This chain joins TRBV30 and TRBJ2-7; no reliable D call. V was pared by 0 bases and J by 6 bases, with 6 bases between. The CDR3 spans 11 residues. From germline, CDR1 is GTSNPN and CDR2 SVGIG (reference sequence). CDR3: CAWSVGVEQYF. CDR3 DNA sequence: TGTGCCTGGAGTGTAGGAGTCGAGCAGTACTTC.

The V gene is TRBV7-2, the J gene TRBJ2-7, with D possibly TRBD1 on 5 matching bases. Trimming cost V 6 bases and J 2 bases, with 11 bases left between them. The CDR3 is 13 residues long. Germline CDR1 and CDR2: SGHTA and FQGNSA. CDR3 in DNA: TGTGCCAGCAGTCCGACAGACGCCTACGAGCAGTACTTC. It codes for CASSPTDAYEQYF.

This clone was observed a handful of times. This sequence joins TRBV18 and TRBJ2-5; possible D gene TRBD2, 5 bases. In germline, CDR1 is KGHSH, CDR2 LQKENI. Between the trimmed V and J ends, which lost 5 bases and 5 bases, there was a span of 15 bases. The CDR3 sequence is 14 residues long. This CDR3 is CASSSRASRETQYF. CDR3 nucleotide sequence: TGTGCCAGCTCATCGAGGGCCTCGAGGGAGACCCAGTACTTC.

The chain couples TRBV4-1 to TRBJ2-1, with 12 bases fitting TRBD2. After removal of 0 bases from V and 7 bases from J, the junction contained 7 bases not matched to a gene. This CDR3 spans 17 amino acids. Germline CDR1 is MGHRA and CDR2 is YSYEKL. The CDR3 loop reads CASSQDRLAGGINEQFF. CDR3 DNA sequence: TGCGCCAGCAGCCAAGATCGCCTAGCGGGAGGGATAAATGAGCAGTTCTTC.

This clone occurred a few times. This chain links TRBV6-5 with TRBJ2-7; D ambiguous. Germline CDR1 and CDR2: MNHEY and SVGAGI. V dropped 5 bases and J dropped 6 bases, with 17 bases sitting between them. The CDR3 consists of 14 residues. The CDR3 coding sequence is TGTGCCAGCAGTCCCGACGTACAGAGCTTCGAGCAGTACTTC. It yields the protein CASSPDVQSFEQYF.